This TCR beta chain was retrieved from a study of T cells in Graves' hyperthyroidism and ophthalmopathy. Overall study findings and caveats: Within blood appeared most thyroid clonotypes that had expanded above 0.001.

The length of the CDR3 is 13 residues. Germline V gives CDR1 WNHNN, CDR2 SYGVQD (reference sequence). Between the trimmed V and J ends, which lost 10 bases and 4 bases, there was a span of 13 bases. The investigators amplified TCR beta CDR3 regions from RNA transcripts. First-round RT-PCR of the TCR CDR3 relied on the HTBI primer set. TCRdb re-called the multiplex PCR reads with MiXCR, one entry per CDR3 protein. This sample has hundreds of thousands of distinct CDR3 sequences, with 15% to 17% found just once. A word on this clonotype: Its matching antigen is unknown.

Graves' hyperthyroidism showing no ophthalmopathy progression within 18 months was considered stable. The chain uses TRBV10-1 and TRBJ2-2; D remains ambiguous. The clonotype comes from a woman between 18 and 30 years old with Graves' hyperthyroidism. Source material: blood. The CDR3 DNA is TGCGCCACCGCGGATAGGACCACCGGGGAGCTGTTTTTT. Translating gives CATADRTTGELFF.